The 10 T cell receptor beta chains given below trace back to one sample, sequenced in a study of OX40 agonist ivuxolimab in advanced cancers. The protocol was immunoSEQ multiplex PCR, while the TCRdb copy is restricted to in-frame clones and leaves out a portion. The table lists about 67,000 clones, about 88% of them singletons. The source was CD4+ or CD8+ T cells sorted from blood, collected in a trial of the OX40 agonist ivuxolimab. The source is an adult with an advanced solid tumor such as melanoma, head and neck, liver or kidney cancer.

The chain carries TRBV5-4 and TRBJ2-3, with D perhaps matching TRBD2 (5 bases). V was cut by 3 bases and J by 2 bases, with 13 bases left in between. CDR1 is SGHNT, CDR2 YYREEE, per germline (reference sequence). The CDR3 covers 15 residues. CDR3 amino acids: CASSSKETNTDTQYF. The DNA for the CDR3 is TGTGCCAGCAGCTCCAAGGAGACTAACACAGATACGCAGTATTTT.

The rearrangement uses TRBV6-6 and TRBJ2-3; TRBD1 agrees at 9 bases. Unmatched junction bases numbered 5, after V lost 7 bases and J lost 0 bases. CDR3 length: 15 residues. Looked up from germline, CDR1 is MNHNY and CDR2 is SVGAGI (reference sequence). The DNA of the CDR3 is TGTGCCAGCACCCTGACAGGGGGTAGCACAGATACGCAGTATTTT. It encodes CASTLTGGSTDTQYF.

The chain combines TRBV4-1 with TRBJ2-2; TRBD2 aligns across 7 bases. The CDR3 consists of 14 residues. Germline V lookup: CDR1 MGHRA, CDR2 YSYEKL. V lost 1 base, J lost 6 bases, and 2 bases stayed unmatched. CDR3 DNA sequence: TGCGCCAGCAGCCAAGTTGCGGGGGCCGGGGAGCTGTTTTTT. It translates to CASSQVAGAGELFF.

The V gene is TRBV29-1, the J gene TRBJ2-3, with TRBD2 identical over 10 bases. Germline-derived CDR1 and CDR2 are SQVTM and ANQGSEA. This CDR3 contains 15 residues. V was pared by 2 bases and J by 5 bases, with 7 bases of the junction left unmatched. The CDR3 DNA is TGCAGCGTTGAAAAGATGACTAGCGGGCAAGATACGCAGTATTTT. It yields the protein CSVEKMTSGQDTQYF.

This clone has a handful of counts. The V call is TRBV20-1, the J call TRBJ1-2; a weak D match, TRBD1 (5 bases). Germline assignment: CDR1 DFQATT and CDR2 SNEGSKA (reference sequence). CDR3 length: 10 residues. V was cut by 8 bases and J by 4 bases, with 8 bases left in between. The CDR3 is CSSGTYGYTF. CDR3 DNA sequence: TGCAGTAGCGGGACCTATGGCTACACCTTC.

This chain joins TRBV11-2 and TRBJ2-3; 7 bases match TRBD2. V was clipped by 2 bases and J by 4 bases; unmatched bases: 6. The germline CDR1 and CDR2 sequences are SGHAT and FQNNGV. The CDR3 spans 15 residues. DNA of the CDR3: TGTGCCAGCAGCTTACTCGGGGGGAGGGCAGATACGCAGTATTTT. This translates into CASSLLGGRADTQYF. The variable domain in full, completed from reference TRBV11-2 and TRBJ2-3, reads EAGVAQSPRYKIIEKRQSVAFWCNPISGHATLYWYQQILGQGPKLLIQFQNNGVVDDSQLPKDRFSAERLKGVDSTLKIQPAKLEDSAVYLCASSLLGGRADTQYFGPGTRLTVL.

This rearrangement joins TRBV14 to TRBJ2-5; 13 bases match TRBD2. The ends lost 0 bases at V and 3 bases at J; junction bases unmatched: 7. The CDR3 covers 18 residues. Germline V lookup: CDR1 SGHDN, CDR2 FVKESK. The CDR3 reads CASSQDQLGLAGEETQYF. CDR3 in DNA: TGTGCCAGCAGCCAAGATCAGTTAGGACTAGCGGGAGAAGAGACCCAGTACTTC.

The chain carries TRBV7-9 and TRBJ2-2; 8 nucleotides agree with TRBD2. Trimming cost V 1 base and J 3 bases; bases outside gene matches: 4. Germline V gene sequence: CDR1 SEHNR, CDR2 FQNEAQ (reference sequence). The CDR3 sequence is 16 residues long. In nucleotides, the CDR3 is TGTGCCAGCAGCTTAGGGGCTAGCGGGCACACCGGGGAGCTGTTTTTT. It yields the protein CASSLGASGHTGELFF.

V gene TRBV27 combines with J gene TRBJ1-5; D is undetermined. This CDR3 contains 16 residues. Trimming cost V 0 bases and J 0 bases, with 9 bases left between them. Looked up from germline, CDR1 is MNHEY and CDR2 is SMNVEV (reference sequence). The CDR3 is CASSLSGGNSNQPQHF. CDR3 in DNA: TGTGCCAGCAGTTTATCGGGAGGGAATAGCAATCAGCCCCAGCATTTT.

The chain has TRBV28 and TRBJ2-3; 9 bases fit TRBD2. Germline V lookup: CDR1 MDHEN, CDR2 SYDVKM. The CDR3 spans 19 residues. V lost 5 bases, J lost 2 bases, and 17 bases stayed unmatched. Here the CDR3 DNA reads TGTGCCAGCAGTCTTAGCGGGGGAAGGAGATCTTGGACCACAGATACGCAGTATTTT. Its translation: CASSLSGGRRSWTTDTQYF.